Below, one T cell receptor beta chain is given with its context. These data belong to a study of CD8 T cells in Susac syndrome. Study in general: When blood was drawn, patients with Susac syndrome were on intravenous immunoglobulin alone, on corticosteroids, or therapy-naive.

TEMRA cells were FACS-enriched, with CD8+ and CD4+ T cells isolated negatively. After extraction with the RNeasy kit, roughly 0.5 to 1 ug of the RNA was reverse transcribed using random hexamers. The immunoSEQ assay covered 54 Vbeta and 13 Jbeta segments for CDR3. From the immunoSEQ multiplex PCR reads, TCRdb called clonotypes with MiXCR, one entry per CDR3 protein. The table shows around 95,000 distinct CDR3 sequences, with about 95% occurring only once. This CDR3 region has 13 residues. Trimming removed 3 bases from V and 4 bases from J, with 9 bases in between. The V call is TRBV12-3 or TRBV12-4, the J call TRBJ1-2; D might be TRBD1 (6 bases). The sequence derives from a human donor with Susac syndrome. Source material: CD8+ T cells from PBMCs. The CDR3 spells CASSFGGGYGYTF. The CDR3 region has the DNA TGTGCCAGCAGTTTTGGGGGCGGCTATGGCTACACCTTC.